One and the same sample provided the 5 T cell receptor beta chains below, sequenced in a study of blood T cell repertoires in COVID-19. Measured with immunoSEQ multiplex PCR; TCRdb has only the in-frame clones, and not every one. There are around 110,000 clones in the sample; approximately 82% occur only once, and less than 8% lies in the top ten. Input material: peripheral blood. The receptors originated from a man between 65 and 85 years old with active or convalescent COVID-19.

The chain uses TRBV2 and TRBJ2-1; tentatively, D is TRBD2 (7 bases). Germline V CDR1 and CDR2: SNHLY, FYNNEI. The CDR3 is made up of 14 amino acids. With 3 bases removed from V and 8 bases from J, the gap between germline ends came to 14 bases. CDR3 sequence: CASSELGGPDEQFF. As DNA, the CDR3 is TGTGCCAGCAGTGAGTTGGGGGGGCCAGATGAGCAGTTCTTC.

This chain links TRBV5-4 with TRBJ2-7, with TRBD1 identical over 9 bases. The CDR3 has 16 amino acids. Germline V gene lookup returns CDR1 SGHNT and CDR2 YYREEE (reference sequence). Unmatched junction bases numbered 6, after V lost 1 base and J lost 1 base. DNA of the CDR3: TGTGCCAGCAGCTTGTCGTATGACAGGGGGTCCTACGAGCAGTACTTC. Translating gives CASSLSYDRGSYEQYF.

The rearrangement uses TRBV7-2 and TRBJ1-4; D gene unclear. Germline V gives CDR1 SGHTA, CDR2 FQGNSA. Trimming removed 0 bases at V and 4 bases at J, with 9 bases between. The CDR3 is made up of 15 amino acids. CDR3 coding DNA: TGTGCCAGCAGCTTAGCGCGGCAGATTAATGAAAAACTGTTTTTT. Translation: CASSLARQINEKLFF.

The rearrangement joins TRBV2 to TRBJ2-7; weak D call: TRBD2 (6 bases). Germline assignment: CDR1 SNHLY and CDR2 FYNNEI. V was trimmed by 7 bases and J by 5 bases, leaving 15 bases between them. The CDR3 runs to 13 residues. This chain's CDR3 is CASNAQRAHEQYF. DNA for the CDR3: TGTGCCAGCAATGCTCAGCGGGCCCACGAGCAGTACTTC.

As concerns this clone: The sample contains more than one DNA sequence encoding this CDR3. The rearrangement links TRBV5-5 to TRBJ1-5; D unresolved. Germline values: CDR1 SGHKS, CDR2 YYEKEE (reference sequence). This CDR3 is built from 15 residues. V shed 0 bases and J shed 4 bases, with 11 bases lying between them. The CDR3, as DNA: TGTGCCAGCAGCTTGGGCGGAGGCTTAAATCAGCCCCAGCATTTT. This translates into CASSLGGGLNQPQHF. Filled out from reference TRBV5-5 and TRBJ1-5, the complete variable domain reads DAGVTQSPTHLIKTRGQQVTLRCSPISGHKSVSWYQQVLGQGPQFIFQYYEKEERGRGNFPDRFSARQFPNYSSELNVNALLLGDSALYLCASSLGGGLNQPQHFGDGTRLSIL.